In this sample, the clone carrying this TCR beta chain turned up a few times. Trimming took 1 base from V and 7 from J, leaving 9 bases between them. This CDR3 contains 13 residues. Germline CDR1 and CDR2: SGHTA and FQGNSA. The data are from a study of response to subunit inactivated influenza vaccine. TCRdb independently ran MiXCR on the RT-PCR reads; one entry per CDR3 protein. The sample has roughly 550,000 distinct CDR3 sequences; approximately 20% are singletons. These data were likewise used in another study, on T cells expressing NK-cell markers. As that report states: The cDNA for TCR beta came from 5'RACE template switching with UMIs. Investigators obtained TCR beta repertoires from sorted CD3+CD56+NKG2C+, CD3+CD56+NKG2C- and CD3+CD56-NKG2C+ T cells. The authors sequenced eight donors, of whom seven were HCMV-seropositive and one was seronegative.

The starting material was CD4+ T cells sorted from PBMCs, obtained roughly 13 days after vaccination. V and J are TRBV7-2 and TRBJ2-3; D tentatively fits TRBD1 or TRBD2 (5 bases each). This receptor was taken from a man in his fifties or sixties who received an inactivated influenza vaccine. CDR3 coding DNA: TGTGCCAGCAGCTTAGGGGACCAATATACGCAGTATTTT. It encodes CASSLGDQYTQYF.